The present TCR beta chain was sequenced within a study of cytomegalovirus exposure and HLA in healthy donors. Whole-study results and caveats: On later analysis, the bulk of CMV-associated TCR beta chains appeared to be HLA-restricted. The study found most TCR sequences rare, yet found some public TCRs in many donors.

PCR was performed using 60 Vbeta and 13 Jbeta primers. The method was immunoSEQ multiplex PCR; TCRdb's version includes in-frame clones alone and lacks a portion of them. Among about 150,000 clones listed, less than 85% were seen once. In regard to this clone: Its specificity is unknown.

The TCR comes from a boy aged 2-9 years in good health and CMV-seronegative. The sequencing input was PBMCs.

The CDR3 sequence is CASSSGTGMNEQFF. The CDR3 coding sequence is TGTGCCAGCAGTTCCGGGACAGGGATGAATGAGCAGTTCTTC. The chain joins TRBV5-6 to TRBJ2-1; TRBD1 matches 9 bases. Germline V gene sequence: CDR1 SGHDT, CDR2 YYEEEE. Trimming removed 5 bases from V and 7 bases from J; junction bases left unmatched: 7. This CDR3 is 14 amino acids long.